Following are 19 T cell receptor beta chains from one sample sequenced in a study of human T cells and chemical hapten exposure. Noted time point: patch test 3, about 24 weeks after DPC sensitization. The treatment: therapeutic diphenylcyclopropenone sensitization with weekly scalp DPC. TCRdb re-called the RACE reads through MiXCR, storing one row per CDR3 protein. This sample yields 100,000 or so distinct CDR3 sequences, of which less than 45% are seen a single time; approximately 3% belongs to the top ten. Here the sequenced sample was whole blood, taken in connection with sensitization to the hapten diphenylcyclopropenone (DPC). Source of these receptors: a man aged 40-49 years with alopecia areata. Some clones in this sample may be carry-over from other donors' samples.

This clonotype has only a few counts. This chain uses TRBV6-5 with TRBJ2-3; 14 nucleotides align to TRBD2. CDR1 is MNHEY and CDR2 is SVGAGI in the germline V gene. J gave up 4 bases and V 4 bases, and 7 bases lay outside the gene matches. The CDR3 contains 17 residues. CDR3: CASSFGTSGSIADTQYF. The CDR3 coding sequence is TGTGCCAGCAGTTTCGGGACTAGCGGGAGTATTGCAGATACGCAGTATTTT.

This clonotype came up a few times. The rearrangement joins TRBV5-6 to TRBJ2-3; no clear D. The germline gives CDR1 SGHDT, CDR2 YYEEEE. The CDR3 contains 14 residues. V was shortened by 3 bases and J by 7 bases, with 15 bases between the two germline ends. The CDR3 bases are TGTGCCAGCAGCTCCCGGACCCTTACAAATACGCAGTATTTT. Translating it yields CASSSRTLTNTQYF.

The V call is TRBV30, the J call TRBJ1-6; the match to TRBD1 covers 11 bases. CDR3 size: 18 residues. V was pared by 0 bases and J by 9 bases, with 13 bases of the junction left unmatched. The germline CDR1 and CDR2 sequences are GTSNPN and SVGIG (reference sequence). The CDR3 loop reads CAWSVTRTGGASGSPLHF. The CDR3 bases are TGTGCCTGGAGTGTAACAAGGACAGGGGGCGCGTCCGGTTCACCCCTCCACTTT. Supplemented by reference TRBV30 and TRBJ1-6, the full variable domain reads SQTIHQWPATLVQPVGSPLSLECTVEGTSNPNLYWYRQAAGRGLQLLFYSVGIGQISSEVPQNLSASRPQDRQFILSSKKLLLSDSGFYLCAWSVTRTGGASGSPLHFGNGTRLTVT.

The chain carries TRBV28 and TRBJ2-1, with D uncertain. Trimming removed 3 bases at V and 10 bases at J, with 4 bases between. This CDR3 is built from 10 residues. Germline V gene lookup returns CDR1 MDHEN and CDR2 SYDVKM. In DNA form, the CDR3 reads TGTGCCAGCAGTTTTGTGGAGCAGTTCTTC. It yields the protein CASSFVEQFF. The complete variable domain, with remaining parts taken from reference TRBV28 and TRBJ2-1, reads DVKVTQSSRYLVKRTGEKVFLECVQDMDHENMFWYRQDPGLGLRLIYFSYDVKMKEKGDIPEGYSVSREKKERFSLILESASTNQTSMYLCASSFVEQFFGPGTRLTVL.

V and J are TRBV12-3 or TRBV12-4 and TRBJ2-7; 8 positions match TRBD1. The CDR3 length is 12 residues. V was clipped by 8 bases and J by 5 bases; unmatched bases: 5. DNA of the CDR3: TGTGCCAGCGGGGACAGGCAAAACGAGCAGTACGTC. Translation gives CASGDRQNEQYV.

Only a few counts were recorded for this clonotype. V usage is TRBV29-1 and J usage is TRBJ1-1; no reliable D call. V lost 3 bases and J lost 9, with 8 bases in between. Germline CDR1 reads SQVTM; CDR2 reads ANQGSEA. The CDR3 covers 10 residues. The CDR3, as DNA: TGCAGCGTTGATGCGGGGAAAGCTTTCTTT. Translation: CSVDAGKAFF.

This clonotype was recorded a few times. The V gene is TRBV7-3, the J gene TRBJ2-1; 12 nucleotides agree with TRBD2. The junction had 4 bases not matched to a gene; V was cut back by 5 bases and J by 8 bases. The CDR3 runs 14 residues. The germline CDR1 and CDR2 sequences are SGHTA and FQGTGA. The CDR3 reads CASSPRLAGDEQFF. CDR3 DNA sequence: TGTGCCAGCAGCCCGCGACTAGCGGGAGATGAGCAGTTCTTC.

DNA of the CDR3: TGCGCCAGCAGTGAGTCACAGGGGCGCGTACAGCCCCAGCATTTT. Translating it yields CASSESQGRVQPQHF. The chain recombines TRBV10-2 with TRBJ1-5, with TRBD1 identical over 7 bases. The CDR3 is made up of 15 amino acids. CDR1 WSHSY and CDR2 SAAADI come from the germline V gene. The ends lost 0 bases at V and 7 bases at J; junction bases unmatched: 6.

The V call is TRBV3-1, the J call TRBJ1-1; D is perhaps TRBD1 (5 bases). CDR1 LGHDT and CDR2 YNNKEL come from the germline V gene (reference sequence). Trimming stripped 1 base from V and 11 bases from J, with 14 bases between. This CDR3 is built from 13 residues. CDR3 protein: CASSQVVGAGAFF. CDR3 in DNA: TGTGCCAGCAGCCAAGTCGTAGGGGCGGGGGCTTTCTTT.

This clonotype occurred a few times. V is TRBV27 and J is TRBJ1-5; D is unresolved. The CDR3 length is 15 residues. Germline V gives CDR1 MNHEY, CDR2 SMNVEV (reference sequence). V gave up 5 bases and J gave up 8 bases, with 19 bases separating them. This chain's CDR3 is CASSPSLHGIEPQHF. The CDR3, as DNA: TGTGCCAGCAGTCCTTCCCTCCATGGAATCGAGCCCCAGCATTTT.

The CDR3 reads CASSLSSTGVSPLHF. The CDR3 DNA reads as TGTGCCAGCAGTTTATCGTCGACAGGGGTATCACCCCTCCACTTT. The chain recombines TRBV12-3 or TRBV12-4 with TRBJ1-6; TRBD1 matches at 8 bases. With V trimmed by 2 bases and J by 10 bases, 7 bases remained unmatched. The CDR3 runs to 15 residues.

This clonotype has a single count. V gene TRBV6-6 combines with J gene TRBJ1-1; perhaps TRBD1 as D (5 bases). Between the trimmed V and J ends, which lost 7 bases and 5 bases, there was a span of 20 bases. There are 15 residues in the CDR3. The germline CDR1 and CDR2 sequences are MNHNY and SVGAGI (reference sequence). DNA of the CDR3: TGTGCCAGCACCCCCCAGGGCAGGGCGTCGACTGAAGCTTTCTTT. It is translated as CASTPQGRASTEAFF.

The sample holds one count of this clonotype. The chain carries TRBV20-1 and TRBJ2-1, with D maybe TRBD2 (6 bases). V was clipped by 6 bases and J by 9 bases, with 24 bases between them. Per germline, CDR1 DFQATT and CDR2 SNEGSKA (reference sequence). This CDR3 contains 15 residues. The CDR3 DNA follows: TGCAGTGCCGGACTCCCGGTAGCGGACCTCCTTGAGCAGTTCTTC. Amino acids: CSAGLPVADLLEQFF.

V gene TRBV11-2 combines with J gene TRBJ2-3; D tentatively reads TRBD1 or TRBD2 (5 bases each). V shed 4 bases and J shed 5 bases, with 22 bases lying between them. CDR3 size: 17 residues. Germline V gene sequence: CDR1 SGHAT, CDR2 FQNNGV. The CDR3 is CASSSGTAHPGRDTQYF. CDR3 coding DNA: TGTGCCAGCAGCTCAGGGACGGCTCATCCAGGTAGAGATACGCAGTATTTT.

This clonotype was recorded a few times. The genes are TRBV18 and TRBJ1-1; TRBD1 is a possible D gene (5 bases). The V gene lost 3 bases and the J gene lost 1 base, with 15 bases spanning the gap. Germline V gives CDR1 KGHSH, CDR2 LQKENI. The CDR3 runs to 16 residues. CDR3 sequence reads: CASSPLPVDRNTEAFF. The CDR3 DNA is TGTGCCAGCTCACCTCTTCCCGTCGACAGGAACACTGAAGCTTTCTTT.

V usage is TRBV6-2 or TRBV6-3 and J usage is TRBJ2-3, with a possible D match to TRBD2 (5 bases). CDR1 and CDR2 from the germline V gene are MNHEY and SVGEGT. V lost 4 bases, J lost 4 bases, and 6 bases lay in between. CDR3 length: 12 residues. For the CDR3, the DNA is TGTGCCAGCAGTTGGACTGCAGATACGCAGTATTTT. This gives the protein CASSWTADTQYF.

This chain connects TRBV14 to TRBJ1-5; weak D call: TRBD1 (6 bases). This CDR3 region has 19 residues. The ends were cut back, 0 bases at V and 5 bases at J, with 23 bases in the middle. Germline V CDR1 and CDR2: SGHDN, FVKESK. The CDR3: CASSQDSKGVPQGYQPQHF. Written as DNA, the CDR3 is TGTGCCAGCAGCCAAGACTCTAAGGGGGTCCCACAGGGTTATCAGCCCCAGCATTTT.

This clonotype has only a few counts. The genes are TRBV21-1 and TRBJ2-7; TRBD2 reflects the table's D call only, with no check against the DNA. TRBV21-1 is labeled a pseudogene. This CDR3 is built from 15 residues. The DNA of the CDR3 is TGTGCCAGCAGCAGTAGCTGGAGATTCTCCTACGAGCAGTACGTC. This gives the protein CASSSSWRFSYEQYV.

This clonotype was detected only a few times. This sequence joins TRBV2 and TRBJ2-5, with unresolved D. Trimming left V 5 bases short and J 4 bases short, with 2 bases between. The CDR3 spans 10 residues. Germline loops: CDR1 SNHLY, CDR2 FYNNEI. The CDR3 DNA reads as TGTGCCAGCAGTACAGAGACCCAGTACTTC. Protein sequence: CASSTETQYF.